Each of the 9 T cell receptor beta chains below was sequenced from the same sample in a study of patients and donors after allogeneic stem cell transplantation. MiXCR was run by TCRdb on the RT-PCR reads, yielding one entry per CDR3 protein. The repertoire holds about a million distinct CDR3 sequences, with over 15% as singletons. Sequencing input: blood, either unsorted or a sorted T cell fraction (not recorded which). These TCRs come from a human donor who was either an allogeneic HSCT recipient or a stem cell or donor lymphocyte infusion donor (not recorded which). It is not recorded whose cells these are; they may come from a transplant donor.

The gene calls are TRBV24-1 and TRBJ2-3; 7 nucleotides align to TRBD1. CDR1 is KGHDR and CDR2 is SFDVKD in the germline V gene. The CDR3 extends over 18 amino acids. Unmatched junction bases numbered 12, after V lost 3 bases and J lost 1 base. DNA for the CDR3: TGTGCCACCAGTGATGCCTCGACAGGGCATGATGGCACAGATACGCAGTATTTT. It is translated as CATSDASTGHDGTDTQYF.

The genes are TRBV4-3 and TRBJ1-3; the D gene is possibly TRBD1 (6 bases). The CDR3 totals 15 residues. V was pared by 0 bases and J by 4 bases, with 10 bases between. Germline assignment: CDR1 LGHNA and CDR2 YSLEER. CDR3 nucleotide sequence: TGCGCCAGCAGCCAAGACACAGGGTCGGGAAACACCATATATTTT. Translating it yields CASSQDTGSGNTIYF.

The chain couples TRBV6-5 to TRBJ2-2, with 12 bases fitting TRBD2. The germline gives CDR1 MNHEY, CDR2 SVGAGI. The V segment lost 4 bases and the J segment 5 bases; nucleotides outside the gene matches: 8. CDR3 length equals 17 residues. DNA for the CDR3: TGTGCCAGCAGTTTACGACTAGCGGGGGCCCAGACCGGGGAGCTGTTTTTT. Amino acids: CASSLRLAGAQTGELFF.

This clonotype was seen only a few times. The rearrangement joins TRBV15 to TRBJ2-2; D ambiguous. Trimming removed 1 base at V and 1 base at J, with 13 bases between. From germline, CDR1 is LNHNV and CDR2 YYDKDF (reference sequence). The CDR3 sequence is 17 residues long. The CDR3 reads CATSRAGRLGNTGELFF. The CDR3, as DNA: TGTGCCACCAGCAGAGCAGGCAGACTGGGGAACACCGGGGAGCTGTTTTTT.

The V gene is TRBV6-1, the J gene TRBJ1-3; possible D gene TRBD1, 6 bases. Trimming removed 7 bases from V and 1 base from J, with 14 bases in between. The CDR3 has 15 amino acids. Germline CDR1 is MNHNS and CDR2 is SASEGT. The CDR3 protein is CASTRTVRSGNTIYF. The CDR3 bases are TGTGCCAGCACCCGGACAGTTCGTTCTGGAAACACCATATATTTT.

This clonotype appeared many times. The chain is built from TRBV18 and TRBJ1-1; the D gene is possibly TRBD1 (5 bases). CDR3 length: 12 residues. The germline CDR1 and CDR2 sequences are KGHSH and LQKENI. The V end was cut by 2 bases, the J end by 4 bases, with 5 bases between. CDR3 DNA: TGTGCCAGCTCACCAACAGGCACTGAAGCTTTCTTT. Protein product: CASSPTGTEAFF.

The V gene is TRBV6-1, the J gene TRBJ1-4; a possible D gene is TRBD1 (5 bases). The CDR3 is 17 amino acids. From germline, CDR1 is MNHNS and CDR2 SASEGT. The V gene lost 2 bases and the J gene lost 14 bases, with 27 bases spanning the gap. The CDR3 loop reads CASSEPRGGRSGPGLFF. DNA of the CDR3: TGTGCCAGCAGTGAACCCCGGGGGGGACGGTCCGGCCCCGGGCTGTTTTTT.

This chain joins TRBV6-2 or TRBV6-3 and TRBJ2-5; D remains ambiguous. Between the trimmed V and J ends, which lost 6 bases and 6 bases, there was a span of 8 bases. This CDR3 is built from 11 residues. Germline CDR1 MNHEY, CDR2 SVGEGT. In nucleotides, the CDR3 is TGTGCCAGCAGACAGAGGCAGACCCAGTACTTC. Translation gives CASRQRQTQYF.

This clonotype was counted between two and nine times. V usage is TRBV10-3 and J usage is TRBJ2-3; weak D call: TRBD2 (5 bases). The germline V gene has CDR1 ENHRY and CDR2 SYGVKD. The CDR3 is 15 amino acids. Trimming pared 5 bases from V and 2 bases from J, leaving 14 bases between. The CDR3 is CAISTGIRNTDTQYF. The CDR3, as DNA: TGTGCCATCAGTACCGGGATCAGAAACACAGATACGCAGTATTTT.